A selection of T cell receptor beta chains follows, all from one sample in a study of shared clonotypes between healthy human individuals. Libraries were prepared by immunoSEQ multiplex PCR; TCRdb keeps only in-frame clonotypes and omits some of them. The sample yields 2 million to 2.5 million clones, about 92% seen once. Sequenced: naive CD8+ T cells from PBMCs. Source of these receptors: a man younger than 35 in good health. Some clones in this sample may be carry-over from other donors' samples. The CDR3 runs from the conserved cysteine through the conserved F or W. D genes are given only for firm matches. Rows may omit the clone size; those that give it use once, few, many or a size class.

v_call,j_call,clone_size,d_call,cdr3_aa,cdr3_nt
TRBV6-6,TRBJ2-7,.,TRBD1,CASSWAGGTYEQYF,TGTGCCAGCAGTTGGGCAGGGGGAACCTACGAGCAGTACTTC
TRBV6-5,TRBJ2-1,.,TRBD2,CASSPLREGSNEQFF,TGTGCCAGCAGCCCCTTGCGGGAGGGCTCGAATGAGCAGTTCTTC
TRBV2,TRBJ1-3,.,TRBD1,CASSEDRFSGNTIYF,TGTGCCAGCAGCGAGGACAGGTTCTCTGGAAACACCATATATTTT
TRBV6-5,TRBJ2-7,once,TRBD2,CASSLAGLPYEQYF,TGTGCCAGCAGTTTAGCGGGCCTTCCCTACGAGCAGTACTTC
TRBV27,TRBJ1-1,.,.,CASSLFSPNTEAFF,TGTGCCAGCAGTTTATTTTCCCCTAACACTGAAGCTTTCTTT
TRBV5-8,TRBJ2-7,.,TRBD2,CASSPPGTSGSYEQYF,TGTGCCAGCAGCCCACCCGGGACTAGCGGATCCTACGAGCAGTACTTC
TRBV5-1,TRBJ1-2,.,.,CASSGRDNYGYTF,TGCGCCAGCAGCGGCCGGGACAATTATGGCTACACCTTC
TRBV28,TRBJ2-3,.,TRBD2,CASSPPLFGTSGVSTDTQYF,TGTGCCAGCAGTCCACCCCTGTTTGGAACTAGCGGGGTAAGCACAGATACGCAGTATTTT
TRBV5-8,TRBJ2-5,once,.,CASSFAETQYF,TGTGCCAGCAGCTTCGCAGAGACCCAGTACTTC
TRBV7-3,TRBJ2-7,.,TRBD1,CASSFGTGSSYEQYF,TGTGCCAGCAGCTTCGGGACAGGGAGCTCCTACGAGCAGTACTTC
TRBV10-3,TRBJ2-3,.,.,CAIAGGPTDTQYF,TGTGCCATAGCTGGAGGCCCCACAGATACGCAGTATTTT
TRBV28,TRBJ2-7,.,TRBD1,CASTLSLDRSYEQYF,TGTGCCAGCACACTATCCCTGGACAGGTCCTACGAGCAGTACTTC
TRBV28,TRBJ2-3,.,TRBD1,CASSLGDRGPDTQYF,TGTGCCAGCAGTTTGGGGGACAGGGGGCCAGATACGCAGTATTTT
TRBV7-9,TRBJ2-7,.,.,CASSWVSYEQYF,TGTGCCAGCAGCTGGGTTTCGTACGAGCAGTACTTC
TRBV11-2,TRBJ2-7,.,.,CASTPGSYEQYF,TGTGCCAGCACCCCGGGGAGCTACGAGCAGTACTTC
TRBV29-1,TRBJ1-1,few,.,CSVGGGTEAFF,TGCAGCGTGGGGGGAGGCACTGAAGCTTTCTTT
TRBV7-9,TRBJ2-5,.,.,CASSRPLQETQYF,TGTGCCAGCAGCCGACCTCTCCAAGAGACCCAGTACTTC
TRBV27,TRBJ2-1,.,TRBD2,CASSLTPLGAGGVYNEQFF,TGTGCCAGCAGTTTAACCCCGCTGGGTGCGGGAGGGGTCTACAATGAGCAGTTCTTC
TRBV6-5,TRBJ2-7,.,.,CASSLRDYEQYF,TGTGCCAGCAGTTTGAGGGACTACGAGCAGTACTTC
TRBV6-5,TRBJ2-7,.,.,CASSYMGSSYEQYF,TGTGCCAGCAGTTACATGGGCTCCTCCTACGAGCAGTACTTC
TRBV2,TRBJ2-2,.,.,CASEQGNTGELFF,TGTGCCAGCGAACAGGGGAACACCGGGGAGCTGTTTTTT
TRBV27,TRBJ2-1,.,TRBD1,CASSWGTVYNEQFF,TGTGCCAGCAGTTGGGGGACAGTTTACAATGAGCAGTTCTTC
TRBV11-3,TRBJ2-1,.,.,CASSPFVGGHNEQFF,TGTGCCAGCAGCCCCTTCGTTGGGGGGCACAATGAGCAGTTCTTC
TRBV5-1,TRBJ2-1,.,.,CASSLWGGHRDEQFF,TGCGCCAGCAGCTTGTGGGGAGGACACCGCGATGAGCAGTTCTTC
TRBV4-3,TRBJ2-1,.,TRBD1,CASSLGTGIHNEQFF,TGCGCCAGCAGCCTCGGGACAGGGATCCACAATGAGCAGTTCTTC
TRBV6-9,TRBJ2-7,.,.,CASSSLTGSSYEQYF,TGTGCCAGCAGTTCCCTCACAGGATCATCCTACGAGCAGTACTTC
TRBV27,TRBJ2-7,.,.,CASSSGSRTYEQYF,TGTGCCAGCAGTTCGGGCAGCCGTACCTACGAGCAGTACTTC
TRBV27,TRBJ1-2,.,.,CASNSHPAGAAGYTF,TGTGCCAGCAATAGTCATCCCGCAGGGGCAGCTGGCTACACCTTC
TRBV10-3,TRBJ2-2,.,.,CAIGYTGELFF,TGTGCCATCGGGTACACCGGGGAGCTGTTTTTT
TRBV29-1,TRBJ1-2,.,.,CSAEGNFEGYTF,TGCAGCGCCGAGGGAAACTTCGAAGGCTACACCTTC
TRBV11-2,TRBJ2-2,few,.,CASSLAVRARQLFF,TGTGCCAGCAGCTTAGCAGTTCGAGCTAGACAGCTGTTTTTT
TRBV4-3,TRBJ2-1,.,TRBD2,CASSQDWELAAYNEQFF,TGCGCCAGCAGCCAAGATTGGGAACTAGCGGCTTACAATGAGCAGTTCTTC
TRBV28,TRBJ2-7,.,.,CASSVTYEQYF,TGTGCCAGCAGTGTTACCTACGAGCAGTACTTC
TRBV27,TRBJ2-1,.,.,CASRTDYYNEQFF,TGTGCCAGCAGAACAGATTACTACAATGAGCAGTTCTTC
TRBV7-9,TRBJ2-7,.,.,CASTGAGAAYEQYF,TGTGCCAGCACCGGAGCGGGCGCAGCCTACGAGCAGTACTTC
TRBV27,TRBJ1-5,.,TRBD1,CASSFGTGVSNQPQHF,TGTGCCAGCAGTTTCGGGACAGGGGTCAGCAATCAGCCCCAGCATTTT
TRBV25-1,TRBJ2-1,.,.,CASSEVPGNEQFF,TGTGCCAGCAGTGAGGTACCGGGTAATGAGCAGTTCTTC
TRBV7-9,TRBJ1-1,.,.,CASSSFGVTEAEAFF,TGTGCCAGCAGCTCTTTCGGAGTGACCGAGGCTGAAGCTTTCTTT
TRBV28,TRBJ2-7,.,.,CASSLYGTEYYEQYF,TGTGCCAGCAGTTTATACGGGACTGAATACTACGAGCAGTACTTC
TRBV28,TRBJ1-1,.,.,CASSLLNTEAFF,TGTGCCAGCAGTTTGCTCAACACTGAAGCTTTCTTT
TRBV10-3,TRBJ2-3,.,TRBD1,CAISDPGQGESTDTQYF,TGTGCCATCAGTGACCCTGGACAGGGGGAAAGCACAGATACGCAGTATTTT
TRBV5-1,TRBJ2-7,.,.,CASSIRDNEQYF,TGCGCCAGCAGCATCCGGGACAACGAGCAGTACTTC
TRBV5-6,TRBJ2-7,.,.,CASSFYSGLPYEQYF,TGTGCCAGCAGCTTCTACAGCGGGCTGCCCTACGAGCAGTACTTC
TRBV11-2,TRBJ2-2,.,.,CASSYSTGELFF,TGTGCCAGCAGCTATTCAACCGGGGAGCTGTTTTTT
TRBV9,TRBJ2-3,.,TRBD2,CASTTGTSSADTQYF,TGTGCCAGCACAACGGGGACTAGCTCGGCAGATACGCAGTATTTT
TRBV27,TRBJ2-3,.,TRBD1,CASRAGTVYVGTDTQYF,TGTGCCAGCCGCGCAGGGACAGTGTACGTAGGCACAGATACGCAGTATTTT
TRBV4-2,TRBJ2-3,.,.,CASSQAQDTDTQYF,TGTGCCAGCAGCCAAGCACAGGACACAGATACGCAGTATTTT
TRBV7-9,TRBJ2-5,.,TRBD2,CASSFTTSGRAETQYF,TGTGCCAGCAGCTTTACGACTAGCGGGAGGGCAGAGACCCAGTACTTC
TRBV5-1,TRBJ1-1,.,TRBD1,CASSLGTDLNTEAFF,TGCGCCAGCAGCCTGGGGACAGATTTGAACACTGAAGCTTTCTTT
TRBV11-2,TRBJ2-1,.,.,CASIKPAPRLDEQFF,TGTGCCAGCATCAAACCGGCCCCGCGGTTGGATGAGCAGTTCTTC
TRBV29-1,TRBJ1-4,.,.,CSVEQQGGEKLFF,TGCAGCGTTGAACAACAGGGAGGCGAAAAACTGTTTTTT
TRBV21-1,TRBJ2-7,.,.,CASSPGQLPAYEQYF,TGTGCCAGCAGCCCGGGACAGCTCCCCGCCTACGAGCAGTACTTC
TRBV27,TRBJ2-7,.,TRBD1,CASSPRPGDSKSYEQYF,TGTGCCAGCAGTCCCCGACCCGGGGACAGTAAGTCCTACGAGCAGTACTTC
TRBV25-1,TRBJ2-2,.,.,CASSEYQGYRELFF,TGTGCCAGCAGTGAATATCAGGGATATCGGGAGCTGTTTTTT